This T cell receptor (beta chain) came from a study of T cell repertoires in cytomegalovirus infection. At the level of the study: Based on public TCR beta signatures, there were indications of CMV infection and of a matching HLA type. Overall study findings and caveats: Carriers of CMV and the relevant HLA type were discriminated by public TCR beta frequency. The response measured ex vivo was dominated by TCR beta clonotypes (HLA-C-restricted and CMV-specific).

On this clonotype itself: What it binds is unknown.

Looked up from germline, CDR1 is SGHTA and CDR2 is FQGNSA. This CDR3 spans 15 amino acids. Trimming stripped 5 bases from V and 7 bases from J, with 17 bases between. TCRdb fed the reads into MiXCR, producing one record per CDR3 protein. Of around 570,000 distinct CDR3 sequences listed, approximately 40% are singletons. The source material was cultured PBMCs, sampled from culture after CMV antigen stimulation. The sequence derives from a human donor in good health (CMV status not recorded). Some clones in this sample may be carry-over from other donors' samples. The chain couples TRBV7-2 to TRBJ2-2; either TRBD1 or TRBD2 may fit D (7 bases each). The CDR3 nucleotides read TGTGCCAGCAGCGCGGAGACAGGGAGGGTCGGGGAGCTGTTTTTT. Encoded protein: CASSAETGRVGELFF.